The 30 T cell receptor beta chains below all came from one sample that was sequenced in a study of T cells in women clearing cervical HPV infection. Clones were read by immunoSEQ multiplex PCR, and TCRdb kept only the in-frame ones, dropping some. In total, the table holds about 20,000 clones. The sample comprised blood buffy coat. The receptors stem from a woman aged 18 to 75 with a cervical HPV16 infection that either progressed to CIN3+ or cleared (not recorded which).

Points on this clone: The read ends 3 residues early relative to the CDR3; the germline J gene fills the gap. The V gene is TRBV5-1, the J gene TRBJ2-1; 8 bases are a match to TRBD2. The germline V gene has CDR1 SGHRS and CDR2 YFSETQ. V shed 3 bases, J shed 9 bases, and the junction held 14 bases outside the gene matches. This CDR3 spans 16 amino acids. CDR3 amino acids: CASSSLIGGGYGEQFF. The CDR3 bases that were read are TGCGCCAGCAGCTCCCTTATTGGCGGGGGGTACGGTGAG. Drawing the rest from reference TRBV5-1 and TRBJ2-1, the complete variable domain is KAGVTQTPRYLIKTRGQQVTLSCSPISGHRSVSWYQQTPGQGLQFLFEYFSETQRNKGNFPGRFSGRQFSNSRSEMNVSTLELGDSALYLCASSSLIGGGYGEQFFGPGTRLTVL.

Worth noting for this clone: The CDR3 end lies 3 residues beyond the end of the read and is filled in from the germline J gene. The chain recombines TRBV5-3 with TRBJ2-1; 7 bases map to TRBD1. TRBV5-3 is flagged as an ORF with uncertain function. The CDR3 length is 14 residues. V dropped 0 bases and J dropped 9; count of bases not matched to a gene: 6. The sequenced CDR3 bases are TGTGCCAGAAGCTTGGCAGGTGACAGGGTTGAG. Translating it yields CARSLAGDRVE. The whole CDR3 protein is CARSLAGDRVEQFF.

Concerning this clone itself: The CDR3 goes on 3 residues after the read ends, and that part is filled in from the germline J gene. V gene TRBV7-9 combines with J gene TRBJ2-3; 8 bases are shared with TRBD1. The CDR3 loop spans 14 amino acids. Germline trimming cut 1 base from V and 3 bases from J; bases unmatched to any gene: 0. CDR1 is SEHNR and CDR2 is FQNEAQ in the germline V gene (reference sequence). The CDR3 bases that were read are TGTGCCAGCAGCTTAGACAGGGGGACAGATACG. Translating it yields CASSLDRGTDT. The full CDR3 reads CASSLDRGTDTQYF.

In the case of this clone: From the germline J gene comes the end of the CDR3, since the read stops 3 residues before it. The chain links TRBV6-2 or TRBV6-3 to TRBJ2-2; maybe TRBD1 (5 bases). Germline loops: CDR1 MNHEY, CDR2 SVGEGT. The CDR3 has 14 residues. Trimming cost V 5 bases and J 3 bases, with 10 bases left between them. CDR3 sequence: CASSTDSYTGELFF. The DNA read from the CDR3 is TGTGCCAGCAGTACCGACAGTTACACCGGGGAG.

Concerning this clone itself: The CDR3 extends 3 residues past the end of the read, so its final part is completed from the germline J gene. J is TRBJ1-2 and V is TRBV2, with 7 bases that match TRBD1. Looked up from germline, CDR1 is SNHLY and CDR2 is FYNNEI. V was clipped by 2 bases and J by 7 bases; unmatched bases: 1. This CDR3 is 12 amino acids long. The CDR3 DNA, read in part, is TGTGCCAGCAGTGAATGGACAGGTGGC. This encodes CASSEWTGG. Given in full, the CDR3 is CASSEWTGGYTF.

As to this clone: The CDR3 extends 3 residues past the end of the read, so its final part is completed from the germline J gene. The chain carries TRBV12-3 or TRBV12-4 and TRBJ2-1; 12 bases align to TRBD2. Trimming cost V 6 bases and J 4 bases; bases outside gene matches: 7. The CDR3 consists of 16 residues. The CDR3 bases that were read are TGTGCCAGCAGCCCAGGACTAGCGGGGATTTACAATGAG. Its protein is CASSPGLAGIYNE. The full CDR3 sequence reads CASSPGLAGIYNEQFF.

About this clone: Compared with germline, one end of the junction differs, possibly owing to a read error. The read finishes 3 residues shy of the CDR3 end, and the germline J gene is used to complete it. The V gene is TRBV4-2, the J gene TRBJ2-3; TRBD2 aligns across 8 bases. Per germline, CDR1 LGHNA and CDR2 YNFKEQ. The CDR3 is 18 residues long. CDR3 bases read: TGCGCCAGCAGCCAAGATCGAGGACTAGCTGCCGTATCTGGTACG. Amino acid sequence: CASSQDRGLAAVSGT. The entire CDR3 is CASSQDRGLAAVSGTQYF.

Notes on this clone: The read comes to an end 3 residues before the CDR3 does, leaving the germline J gene to fill in the end. V usage is TRBV18 and J usage is TRBJ2-7; 12 bases map to TRBD1. The CDR3 runs 14 residues. Trimming at V came to 3 bases and at J to 6 bases, leaving 3 bases not matched to a gene. The germline CDR1 and CDR2 sequences are KGHSH and LQKENI. The sequenced part of the CDR3 DNA is TGTGCCAGCTCACCCGGGACAGGGGGCGGCGAG. It specifies CASSPGTGGGE. The complete CDR3 sequence is CASSPGTGGGEQYF.

In regard to this clone: Coverage ceases 3 residues before the CDR3 finishes, and the germline J gene fills in the end. The chain joins TRBV20-1 to TRBJ2-3, with D perhaps TRBD2 (6 bases). The CDR3 consists of 13 residues. Germline V lookup: CDR1 DFQATT, CDR2 SNEGSKA (reference sequence). CDR3 sequence reads: CSARGRGGETQYF. CDR3 DNA, as far as it was read: TGCAGTGCTAGAGGGAGGGGTGGGGAGACG.

For this clone: The missing CDR3 end, 3 residues past where the read stops, is filled in from the germline J gene. Other DNA sequences in this specimen translate into the identical CDR3. The chain combines TRBV20-1 with TRBJ2-2; D might be TRBD2 (7 bases). This CDR3 is built from 14 residues. The germline V gene encodes CDR1 DFQATT and CDR2 SNEGSKA (reference sequence). CDR3 bases read: TGCAGTGCTAGAGTAGGGGGGGCCGGAGAAAAG. Its protein is CSARVGGAGEK. The whole CDR3 region reads CSARVGGAGEKLFF.

As regards this clone: The sequence runs out 3 residues before the end of the CDR3; the remainder is reconstructed from the germline J gene. The chain carries TRBV19 and TRBJ2-1, with 7 bases matching TRBD1. Germline values: CDR1 LNHDA, CDR2 SQIVND (reference sequence). V shed 4 bases, J shed 1 base, and the junction held 1 base outside the gene matches. The CDR3 has 14 amino acids. The CDR3 sequence: CASSRDSSYNEQFF. The covered CDR3 bases are TGTGCCAGTAGTAGGGACAGTTCCTACAATGAG.

About this clone: Read coverage stops 3 residues before the CDR3 terminus; the germline J gene supplies the remainder. The chain combines TRBV5-1 with TRBJ2-6; TRBD1 is a possible D gene (6 bases). The length of the CDR3 is 17 residues. The germline CDR1 and CDR2 sequences are SGHRS and YFSETQ. V dropped 1 base and J dropped 0 bases, with 11 bases sitting between them. The part of the CDR3 DNA that was read is TGCGCCAGCAGCTTGAGGACAGCGAGCTCTGGGGCCAACGTC. It yields the protein CASSLRTASSGANV. The full CDR3 protein is CASSLRTASSGANVLTF.

Of note for this clone: The read ends 3 residues shy of where the CDR3 ends; the end is completed using the germline J gene. The chain uses TRBV5-1 and TRBJ2-3; 8 bases match TRBD1. Germline V gives CDR1 SGHRS, CDR2 YFSETQ. This CDR3 is 15 amino acids long. The CDR3 loop reads CASSSQTGGQETQYF. The covered CDR3 bases are TGCGCCAGCAGCTCCCAAACAGGGGGACAAGAGACG.

In the case of this clone: The read terminates 3 residues ahead of where the CDR3 ends, so the germline J gene completes it. The genes are TRBV5-1 and TRBJ1-2; D possibly corresponds to TRBD1 (5 bases). This CDR3 comprises 12 residues. Trimming took off 7 bases at V and 0 bases at J, with 7 bases between the two ends. Germline loops: CDR1 SGHRS, CDR2 YFSETQ. The CDR3 reads CASGAANYGYTF. The DNA read from the CDR3 is TGCGCCAGCGGGGCAGCTAACTATGGC.

With regard to this clone: The read stops 3 residues short of the end of the CDR3; the missing end is completed from the germline J gene. The V call is TRBV11-2, the J call TRBJ1-6; 7 bases align to TRBD1. Per germline, CDR1 SGHAT and CDR2 FQNNGV. The V gene end was trimmed by 1 base and the J gene end by 9 bases; junction bases not matched to a gene: 6. This CDR3 is built from 15 residues. Here the CDR3 reads CASSLGRQGSSPLHF. The part of the CDR3 DNA that was read is TGTGCCAGCAGCTTAGGAAGACAGGGAAGTTCACCC.

Regarding this clone: The observed sequence ends 3 residues before the CDR3 terminus, with the missing tail filled in from the germline J gene. The rearrangement uses TRBV20-1 and TRBJ2-1, with D hard to call. The CDR3 consists of 10 residues. Trimming shortened V by 6 bases and J by 7 bases, and 7 bases separated the two germline ends. CDR1 and CDR2 (germline): DFQATT, SNEGSKA (reference sequence). The CDR3 region is CSADGNEQFF. The covered CDR3 bases are TGCAGTGCCGACGGGAATGAG.

About this clone itself: The read comes to an end 3 residues before the CDR3 does, leaving the germline J gene to fill in the end. The chain is built from TRBV6-4 and TRBJ1-2; 7 bases align to TRBD1. The CDR3 is made up of 12 amino acids. Germline V gives CDR1 MRHNA, CDR2 SNTAGT. The part of the CDR3 DNA that was read is TGTGCCAGCAGCGCAGGGGGATCTCCC. Its translation is CASSAGGSP. The whole CDR3 protein is CASSAGGSPYTF.

CDR3 amino acids: CSALLLGQGFNQPQHF. The part of the CDR3 DNA that was read is TGCAGTGCTCTTCTCCTGGGACAGGGGTTCAATCAGCCC. V and J are TRBV20-1 and TRBJ1-5; 10 nucleotides agree with TRBD1. The read falls 3 residues short of the CDR3 end, and the missing part is taken from the germline J gene. Trimming removed 5 bases from V and 3 bases from J; junction bases left unmatched: 10. Looked up from germline, CDR1 is DFQATT and CDR2 is SNEGSKA (reference sequence). The CDR3 covers 16 residues.

To note about this clone: The read gets to within 3 residues of the CDR3 end, and the germline J gene fills in the rest. The rearrangement joins TRBV20-1 to TRBJ2-3; TRBD2 aligns across 7 bases. V was clipped by 5 bases and J by 2 bases; unmatched bases: 10. The CDR3 has 15 amino acids. Per the germline V gene, CDR1 is DFQATT and CDR2 is SNEGSKA (reference sequence). CDR3 sequence: CSASSGAGLTDTQYF. CDR3 bases read: TGCAGTGCTTCATCAGGAGCGGGGCTCACAGATACG.

A remark on this clone: The CDR3 end is not reached by the read, which stops 3 residues before it; the germline J gene fills it in. The V and J genes are TRBV24-1 and TRBJ2-1; a possible D gene is TRBD2 (6 bases). Germline V lookup: CDR1 KGHDR, CDR2 SFDVKD. V gave up 4 bases and J gave up 5 bases, with 17 bases separating them. CDR3 size: 16 residues. CDR3: CATSERRSSVNNEQFF. The part of the CDR3 DNA that was read is TGTGCCACCAGTGAACGGAGGTCTAGCGTGAACAATGAG.

A note on this clone: The CDR3 end lies 3 residues beyond the end of the read and is filled in from the germline J gene. The chain has TRBV20-1 and TRBJ2-2; D uncertain. This CDR3 contains 15 residues. Germline V CDR1 and CDR2: DFQATT, SNEGSKA (reference sequence). The sequenced part of the CDR3 DNA is TGCAGTGCTTCGCCCTTCCAGGCGTATAATTCACCG. Protein sequence: CSASPFQAYNSP. The whole CDR3 sequence reads CSASPFQAYNSPLFF.

CDR3 protein: CSARGTVNTGELFF. The sequenced part of the CDR3 DNA is TGCAGTGCTAGAGGGACAGTAAACACCGGGGAG. The rearrangement joins TRBV20-1 to TRBJ2-2, with a possible D match to TRBD1 (6 bases). Read sequence stops 3 residues before the CDR3 end, and the germline J gene provides the missing end. Trimming stripped 1 base from V and 2 bases from J, with 8 bases between. The CDR3 consists of 14 residues. The germline gives CDR1 DFQATT, CDR2 SNEGSKA (reference sequence).

As concerns this clone: The read is 3 residues too short to cover the CDR3 end, so that end is filled in from the germline J gene. The J gene is TRBJ2-1, the V gene TRBV18; D unresolved. CDR1 KGHSH and CDR2 LQKENI come from the germline V gene. The CDR3 spans 14 residues. Trimming left V 6 bases short and J 3 bases short, with 12 bases between. The CDR3 loop is CASSQAIFYNEQFF. Incomplete CDR3 DNA: TGTGCCAGCTCCCAGGCTATTTTCTACAATGAG.

Notes on this clone: At one end the junction does not follow the germline gene, possibly because of a read error. The read finishes 3 residues shy of the CDR3 end, and the germline J gene is used to complete it. V gene TRBV6-2 or TRBV6-3 combines with J gene TRBJ1-5; D ambiguous. This CDR3 has 14 residues. The germline V gene encodes CDR1 MNHEY and CDR2 SVGEGT. The CDR3 sequence: CTSTPVMAWAPQHF. CDR3 DNA (partial): TGTACCAGCACCCCTGTGATGGCCTGGGCCCCC.

Note on this clone: The read terminates 3 residues ahead of where the CDR3 ends, so the germline J gene completes it. The rearrangement joins TRBV4-2 to TRBJ2-1; D not resolved. V dropped 0 bases and J dropped 6 bases, with 9 bases sitting between them. In germline, CDR1 is LGHNA, CDR2 YNFKEQ. The CDR3 is 14 amino acids. The part of the CDR3 DNA that was read is TGTGCCAGCAGCCAAGATCCGAGCCGCAATGAG. It codes for CASSQDPSRNE. The entire CDR3 protein is CASSQDPSRNEQFF.

For this clone: The read ends 3 residues early relative to the CDR3; the germline J gene fills the gap. The gene calls are TRBV6-2 or TRBV6-3 and TRBJ1-6; 8 bases agree with TRBD1. The trim removed 9 bases at V and 7 bases at J, leaving 8 bases unmatched. The CDR3 totals 14 residues. From germline, CDR1 is MNHEY and CDR2 SVGEGT. The CDR3 sequence: CASRTGLENSPLHF. CDR3 DNA (partial): TGTGCCAGTCGGACAGGGTTGGAAAATTCACCC.

As regards this clone: The DNA ends 3 residues before the CDR3 does, and the rest of the CDR3 is filled in from the germline J gene. The chain recombines TRBV30 with TRBJ2-2; D is ambiguous. This CDR3 is 13 amino acids long. Per germline, CDR1 GTSNPN and CDR2 SVGIG (reference sequence). This CDR3 is CACSPSTNEKLFF. The CDR3 DNA, read in part, is TGTGCCTGCTCCCCATCAACTAATGAAAAG.

Details on this clone: The read ends 3 residues early relative to the CDR3; the germline J gene fills the gap. The V call is TRBV20-1, the J call TRBJ1-4, with D possibly TRBD1 on 6 matching bases. V lost 5 bases, J lost 8 bases, and 18 bases lay in between. Germline CDR1 is DFQATT and CDR2 is SNEGSKA (reference sequence). This CDR3 spans 14 amino acids. The CDR3 spells CSAPKGGAREKLFF. The part of the CDR3 DNA that was read is TGCAGTGCTCCCAAGGGGGGGGCGAGGGAAAAA.

Worth noting for this clone: The read falls 3 residues short of the CDR3 end, and the missing part is taken from the germline J gene. This sequence joins TRBV19 and TRBJ1-2; D perhaps matches TRBD1 (6 bases). Germline loops: CDR1 LNHDA, CDR2 SQIVND (reference sequence). This CDR3 region has 15 residues. The covered CDR3 bases are TGTGCCAGTAGTATCTCGGGGGGCCCCACAGATACC. This gives the protein CASSISGGPTDT. The full CDR3 protein reads CASSISGGPTDTYTF. Complete variable domain (other parts from reference TRBV19 and TRBJ1-2): DGGITQSPKYLFRKEGQNVTLSCEQNLNHDAMYWYRQDPGQGLRLIYYSQIVNDFQKGDIAEGYSVSREKKESFPLTVTSAQKNPTAFYLCASSISGGPTDTYTFGSGTRLTVV.

The CDR3 region is CASSPGVSSPLHF. Partial CDR3 DNA: TGTGCCAGCAGCCCGGGGGTAAGCTCACCC. The V and J genes are TRBV5-4 and TRBJ1-6; D may be TRBD1 (5 bases). The CDR3 goes on 3 residues after the read ends, and that part is filled in from the germline J gene. The germline V gene encodes CDR1 SGHNT and CDR2 YYREEE (reference sequence). The CDR3 has 13 residues. With 4 bases removed from V and 10 bases from J, the gap between germline ends came to 12 bases. The variable domain in full, completed from reference TRBV5-4 and TRBJ1-6, reads ETGVTQSPTHLIKTRGQQVTLRCSSQSGHNTVSWYQQALGQGPQFIFQYYREEENGRGNFPPRFSGLQFPNYSSELNVNALELDDSALYLCASSPGVSSPLHFGNGTRLTVT.